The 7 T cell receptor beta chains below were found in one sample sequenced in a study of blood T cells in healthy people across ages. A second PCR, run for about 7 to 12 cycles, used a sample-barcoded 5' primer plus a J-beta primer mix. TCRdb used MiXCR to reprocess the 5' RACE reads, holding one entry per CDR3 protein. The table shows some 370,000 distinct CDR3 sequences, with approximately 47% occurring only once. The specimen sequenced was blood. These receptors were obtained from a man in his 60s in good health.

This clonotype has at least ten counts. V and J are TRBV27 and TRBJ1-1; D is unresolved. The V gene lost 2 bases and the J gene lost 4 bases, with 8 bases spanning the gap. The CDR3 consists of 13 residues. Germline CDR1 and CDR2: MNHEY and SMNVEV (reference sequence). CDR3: CASSLRGSTEAFF. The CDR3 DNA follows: TGTGCCAGCAGTTTAAGAGGCAGCACTGAAGCTTTCTTT.

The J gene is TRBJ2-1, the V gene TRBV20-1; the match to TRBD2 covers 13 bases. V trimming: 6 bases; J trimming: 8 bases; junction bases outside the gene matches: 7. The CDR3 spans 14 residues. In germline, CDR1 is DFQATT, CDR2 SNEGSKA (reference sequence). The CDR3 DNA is TGCAGTGCCACTAGCGGGAGGGCTGGGGATGAGCAGTTCTTC. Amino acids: CSATSGRAGDEQFF.

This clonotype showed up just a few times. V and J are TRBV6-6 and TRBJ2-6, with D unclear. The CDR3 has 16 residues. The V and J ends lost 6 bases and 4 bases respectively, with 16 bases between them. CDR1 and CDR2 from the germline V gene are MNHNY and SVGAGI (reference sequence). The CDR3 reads CASRYTAVRGANVLTF. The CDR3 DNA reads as TGTGCCAGCAGGTACACAGCCGTTCGCGGGGCCAACGTCCTGACTTTC.

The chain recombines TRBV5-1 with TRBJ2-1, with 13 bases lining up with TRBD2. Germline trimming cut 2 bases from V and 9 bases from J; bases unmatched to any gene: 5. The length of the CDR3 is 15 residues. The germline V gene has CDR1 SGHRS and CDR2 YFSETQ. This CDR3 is CASSLLAGGSGEQFF. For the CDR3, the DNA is TGCGCCAGCAGCTTACTAGCGGGAGGGTCGGGTGAGCAGTTCTTC.

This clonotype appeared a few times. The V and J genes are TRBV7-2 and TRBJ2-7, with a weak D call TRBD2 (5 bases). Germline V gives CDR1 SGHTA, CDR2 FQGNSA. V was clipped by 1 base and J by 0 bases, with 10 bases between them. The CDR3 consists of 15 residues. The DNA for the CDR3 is TGTGCCAGCAGCTTAGGCGGGCTGAGCTCCTACGAGCAGTACTTC. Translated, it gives CASSLGGLSSYEQYF.

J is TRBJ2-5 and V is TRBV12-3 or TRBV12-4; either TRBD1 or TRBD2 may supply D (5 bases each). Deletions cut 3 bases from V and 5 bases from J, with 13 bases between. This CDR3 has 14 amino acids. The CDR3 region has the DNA TGTGCCAGCAGTTTTCGGACATCGGGGGAGACCCAGTACTTC. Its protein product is CASSFRTSGETQYF.

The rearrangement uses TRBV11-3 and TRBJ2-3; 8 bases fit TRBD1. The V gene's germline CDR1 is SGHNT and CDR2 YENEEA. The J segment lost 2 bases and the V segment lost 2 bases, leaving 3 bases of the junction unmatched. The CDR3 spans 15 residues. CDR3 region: CASSLNRGDTDTQYF. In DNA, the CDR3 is TGTGCCAGCAGCTTAAACAGGGGGGACACAGATACGCAGTATTTT.